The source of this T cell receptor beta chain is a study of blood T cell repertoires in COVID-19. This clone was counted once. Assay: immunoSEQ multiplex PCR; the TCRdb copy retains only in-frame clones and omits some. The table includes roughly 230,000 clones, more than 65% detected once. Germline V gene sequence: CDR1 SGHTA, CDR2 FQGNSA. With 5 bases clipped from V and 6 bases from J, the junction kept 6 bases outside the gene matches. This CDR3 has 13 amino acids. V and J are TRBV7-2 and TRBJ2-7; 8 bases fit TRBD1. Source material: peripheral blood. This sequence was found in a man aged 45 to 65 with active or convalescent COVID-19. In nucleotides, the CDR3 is TGTGCCAGCAGCCCCGGGACAGGACGCGAGCAGTACTTC. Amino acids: CASSPGTGREQYF.